Following are 19 T cell receptor beta chains from one sample sequenced in a study of early T cells in non-severe SARS-CoV-2 infection. One entry per CDR3 protein, called by TCRdb with MiXCR from the 5' RACE reads. The table lists over 85,000 distinct CDR3 sequences, approximately 14% of them singletons. Sequencing used whole blood. The receptor source for this set is an adult who was a healthcare worker with PCR-confirmed SARS-CoV-2 infection or an uninfected control (not recorded which).

The genes are TRBV6-5 and TRBJ2-3, with TRBD2 as a possible D gene (6 bases). The CDR3 length is 14 residues. The ends were cut back, 4 bases at V and 6 bases at J, with 14 bases in the middle. Germline V CDR1 and CDR2: MNHEY, SVGAGI. CDR3 loop: CASSFSTSFDTQYF. The CDR3 coding sequence is TGTGCCAGCAGTTTCTCGACTAGTTTCGATACGCAGTATTTT.

This clonotype was seen a handful of times. This chain connects TRBV12-3 or TRBV12-4 to TRBJ2-1; D perhaps matches TRBD1 (6 bases). This CDR3 has 14 amino acids. With 9 bases removed from V and 2 bases from J, the gap between germline ends came to 14 bases. CDR3 amino acids: CASSRDTTYNEQFF. CDR3 nucleotides: TGTGCCAGTTCCCGGGACACTACCTACAATGAGCAGTTCTTC.

The rearrangement uses TRBV9 and TRBJ2-5; 7 bases map to TRBD1. Germline V CDR1 and CDR2: SGDLS, YYNGEE. After removal of 4 bases from V and 3 bases from J, the junction contained 6 bases not matched to a gene. This CDR3 is 14 amino acids long. The CDR3 DNA reads as TGTGCCAGCAGCCCCCGGACAGGCGAAGAGACCCAGTACTTC. Translation gives CASSPRTGEETQYF.

The sample holds many counts of this clonotype. This sequence joins TRBV5-4 and TRBJ2-1; possibly TRBD2 for D (6 bases). The CDR3 sequence is 16 residues long. Germline V gene lookup returns CDR1 SGHNT and CDR2 YYREEE (reference sequence). Trimming removed 5 bases from V and 4 bases from J, with 19 bases in between. The CDR3, as DNA: TGTGCCAGCAGTTCTGGTGGGGGGTCCCGATACAATGAGCAGTTCTTC. Residues: CASSSGGGSRYNEQFF.

This clonotype was seen repeatedly, ten times or more. The chain is built from TRBV2 and TRBJ2-5, with TRBD2 matching over 8 bases. Germline values: CDR1 SNHLY, CDR2 FYNNEI. Trimming cost V 6 bases and J 5 bases; bases outside gene matches: 5. The CDR3 is 13 amino acids. The chain's CDR3 is CASSGRARETQYF. The CDR3 DNA reads as TGTGCCAGCAGCGGGAGGGCCCGCGAGACCCAGTACTTC.

This clonotype was found many times. This chain connects TRBV6-5 to TRBJ2-2; 10 bases align to TRBD1. Germline CDR1 and CDR2: MNHEY and SVGAGI. Trimming removed 5 bases from V and 6 bases from J; junction bases left unmatched: 3. This CDR3 contains 14 residues. The CDR3: CASSRQGAAGELFF. CDR3 nucleotides: TGTGCCAGCAGTCGACAGGGGGCGGCCGGGGAGCTGTTTTTT.

Here the CDR3 DNA reads TGTGCCACCAGCAATGAGAGAGGGGATACGCAGTATTTT. This sequence encodes CATSNERGDTQYF. This chain joins TRBV15 and TRBJ2-3; tentative D call: TRBD2 (5 bases). This CDR3 comprises 13 residues. Germline assignment: CDR1 LNHNV and CDR2 YYDKDF (reference sequence). Trimming shortened V by 4 bases and J by 6 bases, and 11 bases separated the two germline ends.

This clonotype was seen only a few times. The V gene is TRBV12-3 or TRBV12-4, the J gene TRBJ2-5, with D possibly being TRBD1 or TRBD2 (7 bases each). V lost 4 bases and J lost 1, with 13 bases in between. The CDR3 has 15 amino acids. The CDR3, as DNA: TGTGCCAGCAGTTGGGAGCGGGACAGCCAAGAGACCCAGTACTTC. This encodes CASSWERDSQETQYF.

This clonotype was observed a handful of times. For the CDR3, the DNA is TGTGCCAGCTCACAAGGACAGGGGGATGGCTACACCTTC. The encoded protein is CASSQGQGDGYTF. This chain connects TRBV18 to TRBJ1-2; 10 nucleotides match TRBD1. V lost 4 bases, J lost 6 bases, and 2 bases stayed unmatched. The CDR3 covers 13 residues. Germline CDR1 reads KGHSH; CDR2 reads LQKENI.

This chain links TRBV6-4 with TRBJ2-2; D is undetermined. This CDR3 region has 13 residues. The germline V and J ends were trimmed by 4 bases and 4 bases, with 7 bases remaining between them. CDR1 is MRHNA, CDR2 SNTAGT, per germline. The CDR3 DNA reads as TGTGCCAGCAGTGGTACAGCCACCGGGGAGCTGTTTTTT. Residues: CASSGTATGELFF.

This clonotype was seen repeatedly, ten times or more. The rearrangement uses TRBV20-1 and TRBJ2-3; D remains ambiguous. Germline V gene sequence: CDR1 DFQATT, CDR2 SNEGSKA (reference sequence). V shed 0 bases and J shed 0 bases, with 10 bases lying between them. The CDR3 length is 15 residues. This chain's CDR3 is CSARDQETSTDTQYF. CDR3 nucleotide sequence: TGCAGTGCTAGAGATCAAGAGACTAGCACAGATACGCAGTATTTT.

This clonotype showed up many times. J is TRBJ2-1 and V is TRBV5-4, with D perhaps given as TRBD1 or TRBD2 (5 bases each). V lost 3 bases and J lost 6, with 10 bases in between. The germline V gene has CDR1 SGHNT and CDR2 YYREEE (reference sequence). The length of the CDR3 is 13 residues. As DNA, the CDR3 is TGTGCCAGCAGCTGGGGGACGGTCAATGAGCAGTTCTTC. Translation gives CASSWGTVNEQFF.

This clonotype was counted at least ten times. The chain couples TRBV3-1 to TRBJ1-2, with TRBD1 matching 8 bases. The CDR3 has 16 amino acids. Germline assignment: CDR1 LGHDT and CDR2 YNNKEL (reference sequence). J gave up 3 bases and V 2 bases, and 8 bases lay outside the gene matches. Here the CDR3 reads CASSQSRTGKDYGYTF. The CDR3 bases are TGTGCCAGCAGCCAAAGCCGGACAGGGAAGGACTATGGCTACACCTTC. The full variable domain, completed using reference TRBV3-1 and TRBJ1-2, is DTAVSQTPKYLVTQMGNDKSIKCEQNLGHDTMYWYKQDSKKFLKIMFSYNNKELIINETVPNRFSPKSPDKAHLNLHINSLELGDSAVYFCASSQSRTGKDYGYTFGSGTRLTVV.

This clonotype was seen many times. The genes are TRBV12-3 or TRBV12-4 and TRBJ2-7, with a weak D call TRBD1 (6 bases). The CDR3 loop spans 13 amino acids. The germline V and J ends were trimmed by 6 bases and 5 bases, with 14 bases remaining between them. For the CDR3, the DNA is TGTGCCAGCAGCCCAGGGGCTGGGCACGAGCAGTACTTC. Its translation: CASSPGAGHEQYF.

This clonotype was seen a handful of times. This chain joins TRBV7-2 and TRBJ2-4; a weak D match, TRBD1 (6 bases). V lost 3 bases to trimming and J lost 0 bases, with 15 bases between them. Looked up from germline, CDR1 is SGHTA and CDR2 is FQGNSA. This CDR3 is built from 17 residues. The chain's CDR3 is CASSLLPDRIAKNIQYF. CDR3 in DNA: TGTGCCAGCAGCTTGTTGCCCGACAGGATAGCCAAAAACATTCAGTACTTC.

The rearrangement uses TRBV5-1 and TRBJ2-2; TRBD2 matches at 8 bases. J lost 6 bases, V lost 4 bases, and 8 bases had no gene match. CDR3 size: 15 residues. In germline, CDR1 is SGHRS, CDR2 YFSETQ. CDR3 DNA: TGCGCCAGCAGCCCCGGGACTAGTGGATCCGGGGAGCTGTTTTTT. Protein: CASSPGTSGSGELFF.

There are a few counts of this clonotype. This chain uses TRBV11-2 with TRBJ2-7; the D is unclear. This CDR3 has 15 residues. V lost 1 base to trimming and J lost 4 bases, with 14 bases between them. Germline V gene data show CDR1 as SGHAT and CDR2 as FQNNGV. The CDR3 region has the DNA TGTGCCAGCAGCTTAGTCGGTTATACCCTTTACGAGCAGTACTTC. This gives the protein CASSLVGYTLYEQYF.

This clonotype was picked up one time. V is TRBV12-3 or TRBV12-4 and J is TRBJ2-5; weak D call: TRBD1 (5 bases). This CDR3 spans 17 amino acids. V lost 4 bases and J lost 5, with 23 bases in between. DNA for the CDR3: TGTGCCAGCAGTTGGGGCGGCGCAGGGCCGAGTGGCGAGACCCAGTACTTC. Residues: CASSWGGAGPSGETQYF.

Only a few counts were recorded for this clonotype. The chain employs TRBV7-9 and TRBJ1-3; D not certain. Germline V gives CDR1 SEHNR, CDR2 FQNEAQ (reference sequence). Trimming shortened V by 5 bases and J by 0 bases, and 8 bases separated the two germline ends. The CDR3 sequence is 14 residues long. The CDR3, as DNA: TGTGCCAGCAGCCCTTCTGGCTCTGGAAACACCATATATTTT. Translated, it gives CASSPSGSGNTIYF.